This T cell receptor beta chain appears in the sequencing data of a study of T cells in localized non-small cell lung cancer. A word on this clone: Its antigen is still unknown. Mismatch with germline at one junction end may stem from a read error.

Study findings and constraints: There were a median around 57 of the top 100 tumor clones appearing in adjacent lung.

Libraries were prepared by immunoSEQ multiplex PCR; TCRdb keeps only in-frame clonotypes and omits some of them. The table lists several thousand clones, around three fifths of them singletons, with almost 8% in the top ten. This CDR3 contains 14 residues. In germline, CDR1 is MNHNS, CDR2 SASEGT. The sequencing here drew on lymph node tissue, taken before any cancer treatment. The rearrangement uses TRBV6-1 and TRBJ1-2, with 8 bases aligning to TRBD1. This clonotype was obtained from a male donor aged 60 or over with stage I squamous cell lung carcinoma. The CDR3 protein is CAISEDRGMDGYTF. The CDR3 DNA sequence: TGTGCCATCAGTGAAGACAGGGGAATGGATGGCTACACCTTC.